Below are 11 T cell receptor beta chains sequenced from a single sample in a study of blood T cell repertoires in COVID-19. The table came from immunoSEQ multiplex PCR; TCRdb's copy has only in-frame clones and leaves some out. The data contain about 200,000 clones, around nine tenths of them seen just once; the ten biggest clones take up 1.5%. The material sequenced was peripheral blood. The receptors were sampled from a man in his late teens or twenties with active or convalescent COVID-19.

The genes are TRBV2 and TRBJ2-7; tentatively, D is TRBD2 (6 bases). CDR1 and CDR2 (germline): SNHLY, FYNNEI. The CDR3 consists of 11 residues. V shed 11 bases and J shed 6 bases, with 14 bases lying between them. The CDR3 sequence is CAGGLELEQYF. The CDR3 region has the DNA TGTGCCGGAGGGCTGGAGCTCGAGCAGTACTTC.

In nucleotides, the CDR3 is TGTGCCAGTAGTTCCCCAGGGTGGTCCGGGGCCAACGTCCTGACTTTC. Translated: CASSSPGWSGANVLTF. The V call is TRBV19, the J call TRBJ2-6; D might be TRBD1 (5 bases). CDR1 and CDR2 (germline): LNHDA, SQIVND (reference sequence). Trimming removed 5 bases from V and 4 bases from J, with 15 bases in between. There are 16 residues in the CDR3.

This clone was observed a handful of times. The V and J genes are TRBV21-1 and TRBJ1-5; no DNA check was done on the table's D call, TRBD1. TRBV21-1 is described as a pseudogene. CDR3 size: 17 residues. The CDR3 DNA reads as TGTGCCAGCAGCAAAGAGTCACCGGACAGGGTCAATCAGCCCCAGCATTTT. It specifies CASSKESPDRVNQPQHF.

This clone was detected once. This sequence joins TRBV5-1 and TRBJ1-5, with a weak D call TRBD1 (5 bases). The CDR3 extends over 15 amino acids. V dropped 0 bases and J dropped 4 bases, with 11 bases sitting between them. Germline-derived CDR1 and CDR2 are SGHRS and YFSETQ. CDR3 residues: CASSLGPGGNQPQHF. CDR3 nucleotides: TGCGCCAGCAGCTTGGGGCCGGGGGGGAATCAGCCCCAGCATTTT.

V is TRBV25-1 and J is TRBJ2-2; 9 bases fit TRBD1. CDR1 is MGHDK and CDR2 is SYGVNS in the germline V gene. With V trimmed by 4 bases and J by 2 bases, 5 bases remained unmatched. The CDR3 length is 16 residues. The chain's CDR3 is CASSGPGQGNTGELFF. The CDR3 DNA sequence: TGTGCCAGCAGTGGACCGGGACAGGGAAACACCGGGGAGCTGTTTTTT.

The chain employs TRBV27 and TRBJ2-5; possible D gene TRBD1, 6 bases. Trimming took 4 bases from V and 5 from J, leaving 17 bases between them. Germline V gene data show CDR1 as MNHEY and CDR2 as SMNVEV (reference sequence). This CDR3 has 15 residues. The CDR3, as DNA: TGTGCCAGCAGTTCGACATCACAGGGACGGGAGACCCAGTACTTC. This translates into CASSSTSQGRETQYF.

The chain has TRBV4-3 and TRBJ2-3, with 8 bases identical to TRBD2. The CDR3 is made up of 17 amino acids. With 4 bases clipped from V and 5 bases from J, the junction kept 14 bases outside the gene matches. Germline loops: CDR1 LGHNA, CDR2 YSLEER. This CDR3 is CASSRSPPGGGEDTQYF. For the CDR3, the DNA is TGCGCCAGCAGCCGTTCTCCTCCGGGAGGGGGAGAAGATACGCAGTATTTT.

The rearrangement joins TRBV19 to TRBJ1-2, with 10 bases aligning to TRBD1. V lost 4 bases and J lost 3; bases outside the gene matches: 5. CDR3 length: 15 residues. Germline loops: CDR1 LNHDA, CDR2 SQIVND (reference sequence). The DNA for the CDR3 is TGTGCCAGTAGTACCGGACAGGGGGGGTACTATGGCTACACCTTC. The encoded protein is CASSTGQGGYYGYTF.

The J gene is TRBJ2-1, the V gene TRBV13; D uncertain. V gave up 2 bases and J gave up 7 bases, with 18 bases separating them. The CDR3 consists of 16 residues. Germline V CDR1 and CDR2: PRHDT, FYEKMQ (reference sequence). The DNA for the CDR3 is TGTGCCAGCAGCTTATACCGGTTACAGAGCACTAATGAGCAGTTCTTC. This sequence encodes CASSLYRLQSTNEQFF.

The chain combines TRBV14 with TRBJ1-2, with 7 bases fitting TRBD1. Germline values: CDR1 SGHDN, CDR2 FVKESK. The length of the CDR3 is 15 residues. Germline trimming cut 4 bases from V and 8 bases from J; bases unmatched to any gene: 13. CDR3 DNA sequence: TGTGCCAGCAGCCCTACTGACAGGGACGTTGACGGCTACACCTTC. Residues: CASSPTDRDVDGYTF.

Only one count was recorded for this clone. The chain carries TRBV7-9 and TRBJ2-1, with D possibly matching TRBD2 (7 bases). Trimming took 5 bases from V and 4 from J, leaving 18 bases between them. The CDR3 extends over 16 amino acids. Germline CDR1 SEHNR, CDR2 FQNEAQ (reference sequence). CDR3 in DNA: TGTGCCAGCAGCCCCCAAGGGGGGAGGGCTTACAATGAGCAGTTCTTC. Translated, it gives CASSPQGGRAYNEQFF.